Listed below are T cell receptor beta chains from one sample, sequenced in a study of T-cell reconstitution after alpha-beta-depleted transplantation in children. Each CDR3 protein gets one entry after TCRdb re-called the PCR reads with MiXCR. The sample holds about 690,000 distinct CDR3 sequences, 16% seen once. The sequences come from PBMCs from the stem cell graft donor, collected from the stem cell graft. The receptors were gathered from a human donor who donated a stem cell graft to a child with acute myeloid leukemia. CDR3s include the opening cysteine and the closing phenylalanine or tryptophan. D genes are given only for firm matches. The size entry is marked missing in some rows and otherwise reads once, few, many or a size class.

j_gene | d_gene | v_gene | abundance | len | CDR3nt | CDR3aa
TRBJ2-1 | . | TRBV28 | few | 15 | TGTGCCAGCAGGCCCCAACTTGACGCCCTAAATGAGCAGTTCTTC | CASRPQLDALNEQFF
TRBJ1-5 | . | TRBV20-1 | many | 13 | TGCAGTGCTGGGGGCGCTGACTATCAGCCCCAGCATTTT | CSAGGADYQPQHF
TRBJ1-2 | TRBD1 | TRBV20-1 | many | 16 | TGCAGTGCTAGAGATCTCAGGGGGAGGGACAACTATGGCTACACCTTC | CSARDLRGRDNYGYTF
TRBJ1-1 | TRBD1 | TRBV5-1 | many | 14 | TGCGCCAGCAGCGAACCGGGACAGGGGAGTGAAGCTTTCTTT | CASSEPGQGSEAFF
TRBJ2-1 | . | TRBV7-7 | few | 14 | TGTGCCAGCAGCTTAGGGGGGGACAGCAATGAGCAGTTCTTC | CASSLGGDSNEQFF
TRBJ2-3 | . | TRBV2 | few | 12 | TGTGCCAGCCTGGGGTCCACAGATACGCAGTATTTT | CASLGSTDTQYF
TRBJ2-3 | TRBD1 | TRBV25-1 | . | 15 | TGTGCCAGCAGTGAGGGACAGAGCTTCACAGATACGCAGTATTTT | CASSEGQSFTDTQYF
TRBJ1-5 | . | TRBV12-3/TRBV12-4 | many | 13 | TGTGCCAGCAGTTTAGTCAGCAATCAGCCCCAGCATTTT | CASSLVSNQPQHF
TRBJ2-2 | TRBD1 | TRBV5-6 | few | 16 | TGTGCCAGCAGCTTGGGGACAGGAACGAACACCGGGGAGCTGTTTTTT | CASSLGTGTNTGELFF
TRBJ2-2 | TRBD1 | TRBV7-2 | . | 15 | TGTGCCAGCAGCCCAGAGACAGGGAAGAACGGGGAGCTGTTTTTT | CASSPETGKNGELFF
TRBJ2-3 | . | TRBV20-1 | . | 14 | TGCAGTGCTAGGGACAGCGCGGATACAGATACGCAGTATTTT | CSARDSADTDTQYF
TRBJ2-3 | . | TRBV7-9 | once | 14 | TGTGCCAGCAGCCCCCCCGGTGTAGGAGATACGCAGTATTTT | CASSPPGVGDTQYF
TRBJ2-7 | . | TRBV7-6 | . | 17 | TGTGCCAGCAGCTCCTCGGACGGACCCGAGAGCTCCTACGAGCAGTACTTC | CASSSSDGPESSYEQYF
TRBJ1-1 | TRBD1 | TRBV20-1 | . | 15 | TGCAGTGCTAGATCTGGGGTCAGGGGGCTCGCTGAAGCTTTCTTT | CSARSGVRGLAEAFF
TRBJ2-5 | TRBD2 | TRBV7-2 | . | 17 | TGTGCCAGCAGCCCCCCCGGACTAGCGGGGGGCGGAGAGACCCAGTACTTC | CASSPPGLAGGGETQYF
TRBJ2-3 | TRBD1 | TRBV5-1 | . | 15 | TGCGCCAGCAGCCAGGGGGCGGCTAGCACAGATACGCAGTATTTT | CASSQGAASTDTQYF
TRBJ1-1 | . | TRBV2 | once | 12 | TGTGCCAGCAGTGTCTCCCGACCTGAAGCTTTCTTT | CASSVSRPEAFF
TRBJ2-1 | . | TRBV7-9 | many | 16 | TGTGCCAGCAGTTTAGGGGGAACCGTCTCCTACAATGAGCAGTTCTTC | CASSLGGTVSYNEQFF
TRBJ2-3 | TRBD2 | TRBV7-2 | . | 16 | TGTGCCAGCAGACGTCTAACGGGGGGGGTCACAGATACGCAGTATTTT | CASRRLTGGVTDTQYF
TRBJ1-2 | . | TRBV12-3/TRBV12-4 | few | 12 | TGTGCCAGCTTTGGCCCTGAGGGTGGCTACACCTTC | CASFGPEGGYTF
TRBJ2-5 | TRBD1 | TRBV11-2 | . | 16 | TGTGCCAGCAGCACAGAGGGGACAGGGGAGTGGGAGACCCAGTACTTC | CASSTEGTGEWETQYF
TRBJ2-3 | TRBD2 | TRBV20-1 | many | 16 | TGCAGTGCTAGAGATCAAGCTAGCGGGCCGGGAGATACGCAGTATTTT | CSARDQASGPGDTQYF
TRBJ1-1 | . | TRBV6-5 | many | 11 | TGTGCCAGCAGTTCGTACACTGAAGCTTTCTTT | CASSSYTEAFF
TRBJ1-5 | . | TRBV20-1 | many | 13 | TGCAGTGCTAGTGCGCTACACAATCAGCCCCAGCATTTT | CSASALHNQPQHF
TRBJ2-7 | TRBD1 | TRBV29-1 | many | 14 | TGCAGCGTTGAAAGGGACAGGGGGAGAAGCGAGCAGTACTTC | CSVERDRGRSEQYF
TRBJ2-7 | TRBD1 | TRBV6-1 | many | 14 | TGTGCCACAAAAGGGGGACAGGTGTTCTACGAGCAGTACTTC | CATKGGQVFYEQYF